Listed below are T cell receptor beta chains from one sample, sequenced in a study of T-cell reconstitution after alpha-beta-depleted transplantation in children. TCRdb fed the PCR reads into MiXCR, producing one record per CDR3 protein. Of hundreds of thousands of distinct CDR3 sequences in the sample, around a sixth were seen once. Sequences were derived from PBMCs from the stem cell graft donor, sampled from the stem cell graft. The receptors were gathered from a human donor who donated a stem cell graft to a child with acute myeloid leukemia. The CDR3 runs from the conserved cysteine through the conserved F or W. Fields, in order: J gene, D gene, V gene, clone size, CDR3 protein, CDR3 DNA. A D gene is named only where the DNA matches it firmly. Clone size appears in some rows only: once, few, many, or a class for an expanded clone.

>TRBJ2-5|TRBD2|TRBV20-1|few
CSARAPLGQRGGSQETQYF
TGCAGTGCTAGAGCTCCACTGGGGCAGCGGGGGGGATCTCAAGAGACCCAGTACTTC
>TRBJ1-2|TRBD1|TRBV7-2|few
CASRPGQNTYVYGYTF
TGTGCCAGCAGACCGGGACAGAACACTTACGTCTATGGCTACACCTTC
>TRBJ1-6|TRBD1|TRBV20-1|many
CSAHRDRNSPLHF
TGCAGTGCTCACCGGGACAGGAATTCACCCCTCCACTTT
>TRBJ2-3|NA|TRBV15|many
CATSRDQGGRLSSTDTQYF
TGTGCCACCAGCAGAGATCAGGGCGGGCGACTCTCTAGCACAGATACGCAGTATTTT
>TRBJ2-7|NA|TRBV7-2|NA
CASSPLGGREQYF
TGTGCCAGCAGCCCGTTGGGGGGGCGGGAGCAGTACTTC
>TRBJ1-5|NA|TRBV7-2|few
CASSPAYSNQPQHF
TGTGCCAGCAGCCCCGCGTATAGCAATCAGCCCCAGCATTTT
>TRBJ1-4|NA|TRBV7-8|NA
CASSLNRRQKNEKLFF
TGTGCCAGCAGTCTAAATCGGCGACAGAAGAATGAAAAACTGTTTTTT
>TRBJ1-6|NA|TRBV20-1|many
CSASSEVGSYNSPLHF
TGCAGTGCTAGCTCTGAGGTGGGGTCCTATAATTCACCCCTCCACTTT
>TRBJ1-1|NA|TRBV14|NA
CASSRAGMNTEAFF
TGTGCCAGCAGCCGGGCAGGGATGAACACTGAAGCTTTCTTT
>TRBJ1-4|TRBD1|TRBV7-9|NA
CASSSGGKEEKLFF
TGTGCCAGCAGCTCAGGGGGCAAGGAAGAAAAACTGTTTTTT
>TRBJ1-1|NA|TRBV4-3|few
CASSQEGAITEAFF
TGCGCCAGCAGCCAAGAGGGAGCTATCACTGAAGCTTTCTTT
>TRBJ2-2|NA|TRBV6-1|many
CASRKGVPGELFF
TGTGCCAGCAGAAAAGGGGTGCCCGGGGAGCTGTTTTTT
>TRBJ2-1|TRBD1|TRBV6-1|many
CASSEDRGNEQFF
TGTGCCAGCAGTGAGGACAGGGGCAATGAGCAGTTCTTC
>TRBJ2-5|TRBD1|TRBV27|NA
CASSPLVRTGVRETQYF
TGTGCCAGCAGTCCCCTTGTTCGGACAGGGGTAAGGGAGACCCAGTACTTC
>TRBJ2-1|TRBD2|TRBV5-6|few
CASSFLGRGGSYNEQFF
TGTGCCAGCAGCTTCCTCGGGAGGGGTGGATCCTACAATGAGCAGTTCTTC
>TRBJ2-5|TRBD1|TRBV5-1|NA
CASSCRDRDQETQYF
TGCGCCAGCAGCTGCCGGGACAGAGACCAAGAGACCCAGTACTTC
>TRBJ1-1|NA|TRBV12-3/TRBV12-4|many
CASSFRVMNTEAFF
TGTGCCAGCAGTTTCCGGGTTATGAACACTGAAGCTTTCTTT
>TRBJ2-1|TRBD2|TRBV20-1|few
CSARGGSGDYNEQFF
TGCAGTGCTAGAGGAGGTAGCGGGGATTACAATGAGCAGTTCTTC
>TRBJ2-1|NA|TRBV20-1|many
CSARDREQFF
TGCAGTGCTAGAGACCGGGAGCAGTTCTTC
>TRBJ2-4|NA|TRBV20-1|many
CSAQRDGENIQYF
TGCAGTGCCCAACGGGACGGAGAAAACATTCAGTACTTC
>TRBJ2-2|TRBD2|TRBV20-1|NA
CSARVAGGHTGELFF
TGCAGTGCTAGGGTAGCGGGGGGACACACCGGGGAGCTGTTTTTT
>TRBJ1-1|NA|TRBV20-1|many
CSARWSENTEAFF
TGCAGTGCTAGGTGGTCGGAGAACACTGAAGCTTTCTTT
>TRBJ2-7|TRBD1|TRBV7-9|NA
CASSVFTGGEQYF
TGTGCCAGCAGCGTATTTACAGGGGGCGAGCAGTACTTC
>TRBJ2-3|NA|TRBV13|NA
CASSGYTDTQYF
TGTGCCAGCAGCGGCTACACAGATACGCAGTATTTT
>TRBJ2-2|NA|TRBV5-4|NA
CASSREQGNTGELFF
TGTGCCAGCAGCCGAGAACAGGGGAACACCGGGGAGCTGTTTTTT
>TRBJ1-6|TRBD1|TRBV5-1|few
CASSEGQGESPLHF
TGCGCCAGCAGCGAGGGACAGGGTGAATCACCCCTCCACTTT
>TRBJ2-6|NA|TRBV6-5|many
CASSYLDGASGANVLTF
TGTGCCAGCAGTTACTTGGACGGAGCCTCTGGGGCCAACGTCCTGACTTTC
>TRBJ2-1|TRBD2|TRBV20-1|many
CSAPPSSGVYNEQFF
TGCAGTGCCCCTCCCTCTAGCGGGGTTTACAATGAGCAGTTCTTC
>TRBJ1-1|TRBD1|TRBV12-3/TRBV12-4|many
CASTMRTGTTEAFF
TGTGCCAGCACCATGAGGACAGGGACCACTGAAGCTTTCTTT
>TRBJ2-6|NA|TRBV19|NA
CASNILTSGANVLTF
TGTGCCAGCAACATTTTAACCTCTGGGGCCAACGTCCTGACTTTC
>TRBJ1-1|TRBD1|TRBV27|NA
CASSPDREERRGTVEAFF
TGTGCCAGCAGTCCGGACAGGGAAGAACGAAGAGGAACTGTCGAAGCTTTCTTT
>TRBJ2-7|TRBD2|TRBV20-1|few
CSARDGDARGGSYEQYF
TGCAGTGCTAGAGATGGGGACGCCCGGGGGGGTTCCTACGAGCAGTACTTC
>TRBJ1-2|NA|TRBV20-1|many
CSAPRPGTYGYTF
TGCAGTGCTCCGCGGCCAGGGACCTATGGCTACACCTTC
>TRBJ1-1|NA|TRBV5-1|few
CASATDGLNTEAFF
TGCGCCAGCGCAACGGACGGCTTGAACACTGAAGCTTTCTTT
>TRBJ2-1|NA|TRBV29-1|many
CSVAQGYNEQFF
TGCAGCGTTGCGCAGGGATACAATGAGCAGTTCTTC
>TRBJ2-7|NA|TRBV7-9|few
CASSYQYYEQYF
TGTGCCAGCAGCTACCAATACTACGAGCAGTACTTC
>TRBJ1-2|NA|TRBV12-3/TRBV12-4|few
CASSPGAVGYTF
TGTGCCAGCAGCCCTGGGGCAGTTGGCTACACCTTC
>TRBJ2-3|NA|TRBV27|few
CASSPYEGADTQYF
TGTGCCAGCAGCCCCTACGAGGGAGCAGATACGCAGTATTTT
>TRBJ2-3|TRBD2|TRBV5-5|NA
CASSSGGGSITDTQYF
TGTGCCAGCAGCTCGGGCGGGGGGTCTATCACAGATACGCAGTATTTT
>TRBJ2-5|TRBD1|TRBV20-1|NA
CSARDQKEFRTGREETQYF
TGCAGTGCTAGAGATCAGAAAGAATTCAGGACAGGGCGGGAAGAGACCCAGTACTTC